This is a list of T cell receptor beta chains from one sample in a study of response to subunit inactivated influenza vaccine. Via MiXCR, TCRdb re-called the RT-PCR reads, giving one row per CDR3 protein. The sample lists over 750,000 distinct CDR3 sequences, 21% seen once, with 9.5% to 13% in the top ten. The material sequenced was PBMCs from blood, taken around 5 days after vaccination. The receptors were gathered from a man between 45 and 60 years old who received an inactivated influenza vaccine. Each CDR3 is given with its conserved first and last residue. A D gene is named only where the DNA matches it firmly. Rows give clone size only sometimes, using once, few, many, or a class for an expanded clone.

clone_size j_call d_call v_call cdr3_nt cdr3_aa
few TRBJ2-3 TRBD1 TRBV7-2 TGTGCCAGCAGTTATAAAACAGGGGTGGGCACAGATACGCAGTATTTT CASSYKTGVGTDTQYF
NA TRBJ1-5 NA TRBV19 TGTGCCAGTAGTAACCTAAAGGGAGTTGGTAGCAATCAGCCCCAGCATTTT CASSNLKGVGSNQPQHF
NA TRBJ2-5 TRBD1 TRBV5-1 TGCGCCAGCAGCTCAACAGGGGAGATACAAGTGACCCAGTACTTC CASSSTGEIQVTQYF
few TRBJ1-4 NA TRBV12-3/TRBV12-4 TGTGCCAGCACCAACTCAGGGTCTGGTAATGAAAAACTGTTTTTT CASTNSGSGNEKLFF
few TRBJ2-1 NA TRBV5-1 TGCGCCAGCAGCTTGGATGGGGCAGTAGGTGAGCAGTTCTTC CASSLDGAVGEQFF
NA TRBJ2-7 NA TRBV3-1 TGTGCCATCAGTCCACACACCCGGACGGTCAATAATTTCTACGAGCAGTACTTC CAISPHTRTVNNFYEQYF
many TRBJ2-7 NA TRBV5-5 TGTGCCAGCAGCTCCACCGAGGACATCTACGAGCAGTACTTC CASSSTEDIYEQYF
NA TRBJ2-4 TRBD1 TRBV7-2 TGTGCCAGCAGCTCCCCGGGACAGGGGAACATTCAGTACTTC CASSSPGQGNIQYF
many TRBJ2-7 NA TRBV29-1 TGCAGCGTGAGGACAGAAACCTACGAGCAGTACTTC CSVRTETYEQYF
NA TRBJ2-7 TRBD2 TRBV5-1 TGCGCCAGCAGCTTGGGTCTAACTAGCGGGAGTGAAGAAGAGCAGTACTTC CASSLGLTSGSEEEQYF
NA TRBJ2-7 NA TRBV6-1 TGTGCCAGCAGTGAAGGATCTGTGGGGGCCTCCTACGAGCAGTACTTC CASSEGSVGASYEQYF
few TRBJ2-2 TRBD2 TRBV10-3 TGTGCCCACAGAGCGGGAGGAGGCACCGGGGAGCTGTTTTTT CAHRAGGGTGELFF
NA TRBJ2-5 NA TRBV5-5 TGTGCCAGCAGCTTGGTACAGGGATTTAAAGAGACCCAGTACTTC CASSLVQGFKETQYF
few TRBJ2-7 TRBD1 TRBV12-3/TRBV12-4 TGTGCCAGCAGGAGGGGGACAGGGGGCTACGAGCAGTACTTC CASRRGTGGYEQYF
NA TRBJ2-2 TRBD1 TRBV3-1 TGTGCCAGCAGCCCGGGGACAGGGGGGTCCGGCGGGGAGCTGTTTTTT CASSPGTGGSGGELFF
many TRBJ2-1 NA TRBV4-3 TGCGCCAGCAGCCAAGGGGCCAGGTACAATGAGCAGTTCTTC CASSQGARYNEQFF
NA TRBJ1-5 NA TRBV7-9 TGTGCCAGCAGCTCGCAAGGGGATAGCAATCAGCCCCAGCATTTT CASSSQGDSNQPQHF
NA TRBJ2-6 NA TRBV29-1 TGCAGCGTTGGACAGCTTGGTGGGGCCAACGTCCTGACTTTC CSVGQLGGANVLTF
NA TRBJ2-7 TRBD2 TRBV2 TGTGCCAGCAGTGGGGACAAGGGACTAGCGGGTGTTTACGAGCAGTACTTC CASSGDKGLAGVYEQYF
few TRBJ2-2 TRBD1 TRBV20-1 TGCAGTGCTGAACAGCGGACAGGGCCCGGGGAGCTGTTTTTT CSAEQRTGPGELFF
many TRBJ1-5 NA TRBV6-5 TGTGCCAGCAGTTTAACAGTTTATAGCAATCAGCCCCAGCATTTT CASSLTVYSNQPQHF
NA TRBJ2-1 TRBD2 TRBV7-7 TGTGCTAGCAGCTTAGCCCCCCTACTAGCGGGGGGAGGAAATGAGCAGTTCTTC CASSLAPLLAGGGNEQFF
NA TRBJ2-2 TRBD2 TRBV5-1 TGCGCCAGCAGCCGGACTAGCGGGGGGGTAACGGACACCGGGGAGCTGTTTTTT CASSRTSGGVTDTGELFF
NA TRBJ2-3 TRBD1 TRBV6-1 TGTGCCAGCAGTAGGGGACAGGGTGGAGGTGCGCAGTATTTT CASSRGQGGGAQYF
NA TRBJ2-3 TRBD2 TRBV5-1 TGCGCCAGCAGCTCGCCTCTAGCGGGGGGGCTGATAGATACGCAGTATTTT CASSSPLAGGLIDTQYF
NA TRBJ2-6 TRBD1 TRBV4-3 TGCGCCAGCAGCCGCGGACAGGGGGCGTATGGGGCCAACGTCCTGACTTTC CASSRGQGAYGANVLTF
few TRBJ2-1 NA TRBV20-1 TGCAGTGCTAGGAGGCGGGGAGATTACAATGAGCAGTTCTTC CSARRRGDYNEQFF
NA TRBJ2-1 NA TRBV7-3 TGTGCCAGCAGCTTAACCGGGACCATCGGCGATGAGCAGTTCTTC CASSLTGTIGDEQFF
NA TRBJ2-1 TRBD1 TRBV20-1 TGCAGTGCTAAGACAGGGGGCGGAGGGGGAGGGCAGTTCTTC CSAKTGGGGGGQFF
NA TRBJ2-5 NA TRBV29-1 TGCAGCGTTGAAGGTCAACCCCAAGAGACCCAGTACTTC CSVEGQPQETQYF
few TRBJ2-7 TRBD1 TRBV7-2 TGTGCCAGCAGCTTCAGGGGGACCCACGAGCAGTACTTC CASSFRGTHEQYF
NA TRBJ1-4 NA TRBV29-1 TGCAGCGTTAAGGGACGGCAGGGCAGGGGCACTAATGAAAAACTGTTTTTT CSVKGRQGRGTNEKLFF
NA TRBJ1-2 NA TRBV7-9 TGTGCCAGCAGCTTAGGGAAGTATGGCTACACCTTC CASSLGKYGYTF
NA TRBJ2-5 NA TRBV9 TGTGCCAGCAGCGTAGATGTGGGAGCTGGCCAGGAGACCCAGTACTTC CASSVDVGAGQETQYF
NA TRBJ2-3 TRBD2 TRBV4-3 TGCGCCAGCAGCCCGACTAGCGGAAGAGATAATACGCAGTATTTT CASSPTSGRDNTQYF
NA TRBJ1-1 TRBD1 TRBV20-1 TGCAGTGCTAGAGATGGGACAGGGAAGGGCACTGAAGCTTTCTTT CSARDGTGKGTEAFF
many TRBJ2-7 NA TRBV12-3/TRBV12-4 TGTGCCAGCGCCATTGACACGGGGGTCTACGAGCAGTACTTC CASAIDTGVYEQYF
NA TRBJ2-7 TRBD2 TRBV29-1 TGCAGCGTTGGGACTAGCAATAACTACGAGCAGTACTTC CSVGTSNNYEQYF
NA TRBJ2-5 TRBD2 TRBV7-7 TGTGCTAGCAGCCCCGGCAGCGGGGGGGCCGGTTTCGAGACCCAGTACTTC CASSPGSGGAGFETQYF
few TRBJ2-1 NA TRBV6-2/TRBV6-3 TGTGCCAGCACGACGTCGGGGCATGAGCAGTTCTTC CASTTSGHEQFF
many TRBJ2-7 TRBD1 TRBV20-1 TGCAGTGCTCCCGGGACAGTCAGCGAGCAGTACTTC CSAPGTVSEQYF
many TRBJ2-7 NA TRBV18 TGTGCCAGCTCACCACAGGGGAACTACGAGCAGTACTTC CASSPQGNYEQYF
NA TRBJ2-2 NA TRBV7-3 TGTGCCAGCAGCCTCACCCCGGCGGCTTCCACCGGGGAGCTGTTTTTT CASSLTPAASTGELFF
NA TRBJ2-7 TRBD2 TRBV5-1 TGCGCCAGCGCCAGGTCTAGCGGGAGTCTGGCCTACGAGCAGTACTTC CASARSSGSLAYEQYF
NA TRBJ2-7 TRBD2 TRBV23-1 TGCGCCAGCAGTCAGTGGGGACTAGCGGGAGGCCGAAAATACGAGCAGTACTTC CASSQWGLAGGRKYEQYF
NA TRBJ2-1 NA TRBV29-1 TGCAGCGTTCCCCTTTCTGGGGGTAGAATCTACAATGAGCAGTTCTTC CSVPLSGGRIYNEQFF
NA TRBJ1-4 NA TRBV7-2 TGTGCCAGCAGCACAACCGGCCCAGGCCGAAATGAAAAACTGTTTTTT CASSTTGPGRNEKLFF
few TRBJ2-2 NA TRBV10-3 TGTGCCTGGGGGGATCCGAACACCGGGGAGCTGTTTTTT CAWGDPNTGELFF
many TRBJ2-5 NA TRBV28 TGTGCCAGCAGTAAACCGACTGCTCAGGTCCAAGAGACCCAGTACTTC CASSKPTAQVQETQYF
few TRBJ2-3 TRBD2 TRBV5-1 TGCGCCAGCAGCTCCAAAAAAGGCGGGAGGGCTTATCCAGATACGCAGTATTTT CASSSKKGGRAYPDTQYF
NA TRBJ2-7 TRBD2 TRBV20-1 TGCAGTGCGCCCTTAGCGGGGGGGAACGAGCAGTACTTC CSAPLAGGNEQYF
NA TRBJ2-1 NA TRBV9 TGTGCCAGCAGCGTAGGGGGGCCTGAGCAGTTCTTC CASSVGGPEQFF
NA TRBJ2-1 NA TRBV12-3/TRBV12-4 TGTGCCAGCAGTTTAGGCAGGCTATCCTACAATGAGCAGTTCTTC CASSLGRLSYNEQFF